This T cell receptor beta chain was observed in a study of T cell responses to AZD1222 COVID-19 vaccine. Study background: Analysis merged second doses at about 4 or about 12 weeks.

Data came from immunoSEQ multiplex PCR; TCRdb stores just in-frame clones and leaves some out. This sample has roughly 65,000 clones; over 60% occur once, and the top ten carry about 12%. This sequence originates from an adult in good health. Sequenced material: peripheral blood, taken on day 0 of AZD1222 vaccination.

CDR3 DNA sequence: TGTGCCAGTAGTCGACGGGGGCCCAATCAGCCCCAGCATTTT. Translated, it gives CASSRRGPNQPQHF. J is TRBJ1-5 and V is TRBV19; tentative D call: TRBD1 (6 bases). Trimming pared 5 bases from V and 3 bases from J, leaving 11 bases between. Germline CDR1 and CDR2: LNHDA and SQIVND (reference sequence). The CDR3 has 14 amino acids. Full variable domain (remainder filled in from reference TRBV19 and TRBJ1-5): DGGITQSPKYLFRKEGQNVTLSCEQNLNHDAMYWYRQDPGQGLRLIYYSQIVNDFQKGDIAEGYSVSREKKESFPLTVTSAQKNPTAFYLCASSRRGPNQPQHFGDGTRLSIL.